In this sample, the clone carrying this T cell receptor beta chain turned up once. Its antigen is undetermined. Germline V gene sequence: CDR1 SNHLY, CDR2 FYNNEI. V lost 4 bases and J lost 0, with 6 bases in between. The CDR3 consists of 13 residues. The data belong to a study of OX40 agonist ivuxolimab in advanced cancers. In the study overall: All patients had ivuxolimab intravenously every 2 weeks at 0.01 to 10 mg/kg. Patients receiving dose escalation had hepatocellular carcinoma, melanoma, renal cell or head and neck cancer.

Measured with immunoSEQ multiplex PCR; TCRdb has only the in-frame clones, and not every one. In the table there are fewer than 90,000 clones, over 75% of which are singletons. General study findings and limits: The study observed clonal expansion of CD4+ and CD8+ blood T cells by week 6 at 0.1 to 3.0 mg/kg.

The sample in question was CD4+ or CD8+ T cells sorted from blood, obtained in a trial of the OX40 agonist ivuxolimab. This chain uses TRBV2 with TRBJ2-5, with D uncertain. The TCR comes from an adult with an advanced solid tumor such as melanoma, head and neck, liver or kidney cancer. Written as DNA, the CDR3 is TGTGCCAGCAGTGGTCAGAACCAAGAGACCCAGTACTTC. Encoded protein: CASSGQNQETQYF. The whole variable domain, remainder taken from reference TRBV2 and TRBJ2-5, is EPEVTQTPSHQVTQMGQEVILRCVPISNHLYFYWYRQILGQKVEFLVSFYNNEISEKSEIFDDQFSVERPDGSNFTLKIRSTKLEDSAMYFCASSGQNQETQYFGPGTRLLVL.